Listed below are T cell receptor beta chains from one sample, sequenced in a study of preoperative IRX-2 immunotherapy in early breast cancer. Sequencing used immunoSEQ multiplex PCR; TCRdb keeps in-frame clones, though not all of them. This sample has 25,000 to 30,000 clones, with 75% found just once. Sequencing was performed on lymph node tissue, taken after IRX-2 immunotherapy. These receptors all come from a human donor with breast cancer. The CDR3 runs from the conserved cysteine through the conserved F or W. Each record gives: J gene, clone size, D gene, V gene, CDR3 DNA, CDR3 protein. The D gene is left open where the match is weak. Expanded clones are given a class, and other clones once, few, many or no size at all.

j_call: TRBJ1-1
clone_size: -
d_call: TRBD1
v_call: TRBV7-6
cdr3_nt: TGTGCCAGCAGCCGCTCGACAGGGGGCGTTGTGGGCACTGAAGCTTTCTTT
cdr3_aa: CASSRSTGGVVGTEAFF

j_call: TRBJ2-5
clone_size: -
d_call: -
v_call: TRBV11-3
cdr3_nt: TGTGCCAGCAGCTCCTCATGGTCGGTGGGGGAGACCCAGTACTTC
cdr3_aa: CASSSSWSVGETQYF

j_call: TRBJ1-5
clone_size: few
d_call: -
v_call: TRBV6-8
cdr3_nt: TGTGCCAGCAGTTACAGCGGGGGTAATCAGCCCCAGCATTTT
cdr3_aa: CASSYSGGNQPQHF

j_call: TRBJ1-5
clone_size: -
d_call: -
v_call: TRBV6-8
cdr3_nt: TGTGCCAGCAGTACCGAGTGGACAGTGAATCAGCCCCAGCATTTT
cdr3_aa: CASSTEWTVNQPQHF

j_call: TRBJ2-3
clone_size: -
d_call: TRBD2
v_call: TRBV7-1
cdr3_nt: TGTGCCAGCAGCTTAGGAGGGAGGGCCAGCGGAGATACGCAGTATTTT
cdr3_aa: CASSLGGRASGDTQYF

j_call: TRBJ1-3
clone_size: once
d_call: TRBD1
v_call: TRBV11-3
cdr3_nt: TGTGCCAGCAGCTCGGGACAGCTCTCTGGAAACACCATATATTTT
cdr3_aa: CASSSGQLSGNTIYF

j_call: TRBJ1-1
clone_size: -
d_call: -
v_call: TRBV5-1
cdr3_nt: TGCGCCAGCAGCTCGCAGGGTATGGGCACTGAAGCTTTCTTT
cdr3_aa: CASSSQGMGTEAFF

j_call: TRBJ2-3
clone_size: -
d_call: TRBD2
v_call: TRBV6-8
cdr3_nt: TGTGCCAGCAGTTACTCTGGCGGGGGTCCTCTAGGCACAGATACGCAGTATTTT
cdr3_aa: CASSYSGGGPLGTDTQYF

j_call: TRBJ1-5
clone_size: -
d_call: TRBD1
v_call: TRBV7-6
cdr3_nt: TGTGCCAGCAGCACTCAGGGGGGGACGGCCCTCAACACCCAGCATTTT
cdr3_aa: CASSTQGGTALNTQHF

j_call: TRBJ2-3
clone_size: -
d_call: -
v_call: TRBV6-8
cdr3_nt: TGTGCCAGCAGACTACAGGGAGAAACAGATACGCAGTATTTT
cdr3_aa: CASRLQGETDTQYF

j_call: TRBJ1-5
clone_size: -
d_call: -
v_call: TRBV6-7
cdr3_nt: TGTGCCAGCAGCCGATGGGGTGCCCAGCATTTT
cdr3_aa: CASSRWGAQHF

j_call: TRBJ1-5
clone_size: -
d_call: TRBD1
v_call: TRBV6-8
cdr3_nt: TGTGCCAGCAGTCTTGGACAGGCCTCCAATCAGCCCCAGCATTTT
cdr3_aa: CASSLGQASNQPQHF

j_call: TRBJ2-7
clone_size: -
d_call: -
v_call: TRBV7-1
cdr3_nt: TGTGCCAGCAGCCCGGGCGGGGGCGGCGAGCAGTACTTC
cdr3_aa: CASSPGGGGEQYF

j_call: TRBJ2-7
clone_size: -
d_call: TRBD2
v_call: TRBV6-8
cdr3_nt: TGTGCCAGCAGTTACACCCGCCGTGGACTAGCGGGACGCTACGAGCAGTACTTC
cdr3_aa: CASSYTRRGLAGRYEQYF

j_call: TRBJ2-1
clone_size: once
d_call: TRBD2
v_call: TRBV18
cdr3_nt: TGTGCCAGCTCACCGACGCCCGGGACTAAAAATGAGCAGTTCTTC
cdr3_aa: CASSPTPGTKNEQFF

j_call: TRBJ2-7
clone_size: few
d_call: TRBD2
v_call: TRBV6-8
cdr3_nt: TGTGCCAGCATTAGCGGGAGTATGTACGAGCAGTACTTC
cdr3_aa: CASISGSMYEQYF

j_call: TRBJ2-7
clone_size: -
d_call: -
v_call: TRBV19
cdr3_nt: TGTGCCAGTAGTCCCGCAGTACTTTTAGGCGAGCAGTACTTC
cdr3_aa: CASSPAVLLGEQYF

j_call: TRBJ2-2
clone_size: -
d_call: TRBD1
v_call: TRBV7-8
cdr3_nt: TGTGCCAGCAGCTCGTGGACAGGGTCCACCGGGGAGCTGTTTTTT
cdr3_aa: CASSSWTGSTGELFF

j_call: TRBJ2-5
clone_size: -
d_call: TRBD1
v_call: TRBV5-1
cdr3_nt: TGCGCCAGCAGCTTGGGACTGACAGGGATGGGAGAGACCCAGTACTTC
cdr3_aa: CASSLGLTGMGETQYF

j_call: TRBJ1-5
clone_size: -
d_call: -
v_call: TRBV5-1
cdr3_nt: TGCGCCAGCAGCTTGCAGGGTTTTCAAAATCAGCCCCAGCATTTT
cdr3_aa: CASSLQGFQNQPQHF

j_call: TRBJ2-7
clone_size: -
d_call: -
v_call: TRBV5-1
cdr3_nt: TGCGCCAGCAGCTTAGAAGGGGGGACAGCGAGCTACGAGCAGTACTTC
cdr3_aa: CASSLEGGTASYEQYF

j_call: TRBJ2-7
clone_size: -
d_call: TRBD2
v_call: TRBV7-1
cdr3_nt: TGTGCCAGCAGCTTAGCGGGGGGACTTGTCGAGCAGTACTTC
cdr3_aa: CASSLAGGLVEQYF

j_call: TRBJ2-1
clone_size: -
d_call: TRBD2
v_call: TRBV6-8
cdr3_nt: TGTGCCATCTATCAAACTGCGGGAGGTAGGTACAATGAGCAGTTCTTC
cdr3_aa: CAIYQTAGGRYNEQFF

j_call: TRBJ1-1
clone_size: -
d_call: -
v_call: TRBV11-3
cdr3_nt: TGTGCCAACAGCCTCCTCAATGCGGGCACTGAAGCTTTCTTT
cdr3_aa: CANSLLNAGTEAFF

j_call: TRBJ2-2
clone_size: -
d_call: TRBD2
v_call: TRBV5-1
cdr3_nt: TGCGCCAGCAGCTTTAGCGGGAGGAACACCGGGGAGCTGTTTTTT
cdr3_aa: CASSFSGRNTGELFF

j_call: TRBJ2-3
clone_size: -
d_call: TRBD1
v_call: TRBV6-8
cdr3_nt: TGTGCCAGCAGTGTCCAGGGGGCGACAGATACGCAGTATTTT
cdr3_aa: CASSVQGATDTQYF

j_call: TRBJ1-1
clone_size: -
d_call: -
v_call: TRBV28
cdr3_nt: TGTGCCAGCAGTGATCCTTCGGGACGGATGAACACTGAAGCTTTCTTT
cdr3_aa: CASSDPSGRMNTEAFF

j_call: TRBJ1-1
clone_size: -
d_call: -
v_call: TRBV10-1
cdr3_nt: TGCGCCAGCCGAGTATCGACAGGAACTGAAGCTTTCTTT
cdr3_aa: CASRVSTGTEAFF

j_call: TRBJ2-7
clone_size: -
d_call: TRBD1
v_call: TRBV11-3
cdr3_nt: TGTGCCAGCAGCTTGGAAAGCTCTGACAGGGGCTACTCCTACGAGCAGTACTTC
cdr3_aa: CASSLESSDRGYSYEQYF

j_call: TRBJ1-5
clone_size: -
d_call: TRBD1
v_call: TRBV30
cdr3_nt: TGTGCCTGGAGTGTAGGACAGGGACCGAGGCCCCAGCATTTT
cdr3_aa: CAWSVGQGPRPQHF

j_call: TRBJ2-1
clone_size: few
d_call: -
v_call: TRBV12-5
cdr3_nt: TGTGCCAGCCGTGGGAGGACCTACAATGAGCAGTTCTTC
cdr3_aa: CASRGRTYNEQFF

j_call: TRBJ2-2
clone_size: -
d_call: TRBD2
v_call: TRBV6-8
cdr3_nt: TGTGCCAGCAGCCGCCAACTAGCGCAGAACACCGGGGAGCTGTTTTTT
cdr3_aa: CASSRQLAQNTGELFF

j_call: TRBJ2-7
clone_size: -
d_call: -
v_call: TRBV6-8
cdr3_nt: TGTGCCAGCAGTTACGACCTTGGTCGCGAATTGGGACCCCTCCTAGAGCAGTACTTC
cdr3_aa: CASSYDLGRELGPLLEQYF

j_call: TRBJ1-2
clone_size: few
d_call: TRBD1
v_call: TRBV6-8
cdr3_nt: TGTGCCAGCAGAGATGAGTTCGGACAGGGTCACTATGGCTACACCTTC
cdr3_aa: CASRDEFGQGHYGYTF

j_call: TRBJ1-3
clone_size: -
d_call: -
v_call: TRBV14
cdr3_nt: TGTGCCAGCCGGGCCAGTGCTGGAAACACCATATATTTT
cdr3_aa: CASRASAGNTIYF

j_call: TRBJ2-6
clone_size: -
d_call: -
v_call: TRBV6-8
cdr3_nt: TGTGCCAGCAGGCATGGGTCGGGTGGGGCCAACGTCCTGACTTTC
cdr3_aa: CASRHGSGGANVLTF

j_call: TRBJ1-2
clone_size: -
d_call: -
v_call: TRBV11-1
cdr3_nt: TGTGCCAGCAGCTCCGATACGGAGGGCTGGGGCTACACCTTC
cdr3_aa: CASSSDTEGWGYTF

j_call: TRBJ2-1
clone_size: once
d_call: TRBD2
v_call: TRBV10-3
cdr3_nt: TGTGCCATCAGTGAGCCGGGTCGGCCTAGCGGGAGTTTGGATGAGCAGTTCTTC
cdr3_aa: CAISEPGRPSGSLDEQFF

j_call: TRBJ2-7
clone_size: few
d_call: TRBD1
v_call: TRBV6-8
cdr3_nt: TGTGCCAGCCGATGGACAGGAACCTACGAGCAGTACTTC
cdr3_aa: CASRWTGTYEQYF

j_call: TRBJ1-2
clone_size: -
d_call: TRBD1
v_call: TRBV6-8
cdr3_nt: TGTGCCAGCAGTTACCGGGGCAGGGGGCGATATGGCTACACCTTC
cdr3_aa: CASSYRGRGRYGYTF

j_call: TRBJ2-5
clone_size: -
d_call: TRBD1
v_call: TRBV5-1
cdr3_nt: TGCGCCAGCAGCTGGACAGGGGGCGGCGAGACCCAGTACTTC
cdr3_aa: CASSWTGGGETQYF

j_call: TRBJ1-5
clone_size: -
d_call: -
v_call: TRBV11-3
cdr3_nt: TGTGCCAGCAGCTTATGGGGGGCGAGCAATCAGCCCCAGCATTTT
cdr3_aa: CASSLWGASNQPQHF

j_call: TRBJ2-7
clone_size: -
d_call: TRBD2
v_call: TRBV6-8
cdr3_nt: TGTGCCAGCAACCCTAGCGGGAGGTCCCTAAACTACTACGAGCAGTACTTC
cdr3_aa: CASNPSGRSLNYYEQYF

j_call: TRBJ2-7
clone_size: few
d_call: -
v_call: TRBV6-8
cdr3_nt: TGTGCCAGCAGTTGGTCTCTAACGGGGGAGCAGTACTTC
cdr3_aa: CASSWSLTGEQYF

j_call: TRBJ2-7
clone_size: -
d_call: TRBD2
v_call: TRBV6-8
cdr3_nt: TGTGCCAGCAGTTACTCTGGCGGGAGTGTCTGGGAGCAGTACTTC
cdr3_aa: CASSYSGGSVWEQYF

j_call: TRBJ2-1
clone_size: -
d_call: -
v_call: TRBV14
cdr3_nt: TGTGCCAGCAGCCAAGATAAGGGCAGTTATTACAATGAGCAGTTCTTC
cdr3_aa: CASSQDKGSYYNEQFF

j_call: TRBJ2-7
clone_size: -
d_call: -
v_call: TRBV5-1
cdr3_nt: TGCGCCAGCCTAAAGGAGCCTTCGTCCTACGAGCAGTACTTC
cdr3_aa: CASLKEPSSYEQYF

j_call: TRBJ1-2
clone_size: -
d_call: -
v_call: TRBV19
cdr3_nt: TGTGCCAGTAGGTCCAGGGACGGCAACTATGGCTACACCTTC
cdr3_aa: CASRSRDGNYGYTF

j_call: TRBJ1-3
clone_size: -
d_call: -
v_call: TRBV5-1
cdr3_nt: TGCGCCAGCAGCCGGACCCCGGGACAACCTAGCTCTGGAAACACCATATATTTT
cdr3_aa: CASSRTPGQPSSGNTIYF

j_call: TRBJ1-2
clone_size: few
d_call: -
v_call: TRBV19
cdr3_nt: TGTGCCAGTAGTCCCCGCGCACAGGATGGCTACACCTTC
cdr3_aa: CASSPRAQDGYTF

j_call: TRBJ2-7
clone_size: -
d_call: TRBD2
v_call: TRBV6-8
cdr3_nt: TGTGCCAGCAGGCGAGCGGGAGGGAGCTACGAGCAGTACTTC
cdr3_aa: CASRRAGGSYEQYF

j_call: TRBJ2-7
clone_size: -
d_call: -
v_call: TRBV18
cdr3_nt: TGTGCCAGCTCAAAAGAAGGGTCCAGCTCCTACGAGCAGTACTTC
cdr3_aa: CASSKEGSSSYEQYF

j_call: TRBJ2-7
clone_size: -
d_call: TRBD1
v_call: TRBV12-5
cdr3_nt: TGTGCTAGTGGCCCCGGGACAGGGTTCGAGCAGTACTTC
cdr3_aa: CASGPGTGFEQYF